The clone carrying this T cell receptor (beta chain) occurred once. Its specificity is not known. CDR1 and CDR2 from the germline V gene are LNHDA and SQIVND (reference sequence). CDR3 length: 18 residues. The V end lost 1 base, the J end lost 0 bases, and 16 bases lay between the germline ends. Repertoires were generated with immunoSEQ multiplex PCR, while TCRdb's copy carries only in-frame clones and drops some. The sample lists some 340,000 clones, over 80% seen once, with 2% to 2.5% in the top ten. This sample is part of a study of Ad26.COV2.S vaccination and SARS-CoV-2 variants. Looking at the study overall: The vaccine Ad26.COV2.S was put into the muscle once, or twice with 56 days between. Whole-study results and caveats: For non-spike TCRs, breadth in vaccine recipients resembled that in placebo recipients. Researchers cautioned that TCR breadth and depth analyses may have underestimated total T cell responses.

Described treatment: around 19 received Ad26.COV2.S at low or high dose, single or two shots; 5 received placebo; per-sample allocation not given. Collection of samples fell on day 63 after the first vaccine or placebo injection. The rearrangement joins TRBV19 to TRBJ1-5; perhaps TRBD1 as D (6 bases). The TCR comes from a person between 18 and 59 years old who received the Ad26.COV2.S COVID-19 vaccine or a placebo. Sequenced here: peripheral blood, sampled in a trial of Ad26.COV2.S vaccine versus placebo. CDR3 protein: CASSIVSGTLHSNQPQHF. CDR3 nucleotide sequence: TGTGCCAGTAGTATAGTCTCCGGGACACTCCATAGCAATCAGCCCCAGCATTTT.